These 21 T cell receptor beta chains were sequenced from one sample in a study of blood T cell repertoires in COVID-19. Sequenced by immunoSEQ multiplex PCR; TCRdb stores in-frame clones only, minus some. The sample yields 150,000 to 200,000 clones, 76% seen once. The source material was PBMCs or T cells enriched from blood (not recorded which). The receptors here all came from a woman aged 45-65 years with acute COVID-19.

In its sample, this clone was seen once. The CDR3 DNA reads as TGTGCCAGCACCAAGGAGGTGAGAGGGAACACTGAAGCTTTCTTT. It translates to CASTKEVRGNTEAFF. The chain combines TRBV6-6 with TRBJ1-1; unclear D gene. Germline-derived CDR1 and CDR2 are MNHNY and SVGAGI (reference sequence). This CDR3 is 15 amino acids long. The V end was cut by 7 bases, the J end by 1 base, with 16 bases between.

J is TRBJ2-7 and V is TRBV5-6, with 8 positions matching TRBD1. The CDR3 runs 13 residues. Trimming removed 2 bases from V and 5 bases from J; junction bases left unmatched: 3. CDR1 and CDR2 (germline): SGHDT, YYEEEE. The CDR3 reads CASSLVQGDEQYV. The CDR3 DNA reads as TGTGCCAGCAGCTTAGTACAGGGGGACGAGCAGTACGTC.

This chain links TRBV5-1 with TRBJ1-5; D is perhaps TRBD1 (5 bases). Trimming removed 4 bases at V and 7 bases at J, with 18 bases between. Looked up from germline, CDR1 is SGHRS and CDR2 is YFSETQ. This CDR3 has 15 amino acids. CDR3 nucleotides: TGCGCCAGCAGCGACGGTACAGGTACAGTGCAGCCCCAGCATTTT. Its translation is CASSDGTGTVQPQHF.

The chain uses TRBV28 and TRBJ1-2; no clear D. Trimming pared 6 bases from V and 8 bases from J, leaving 22 bases between. The CDR3 length is 15 residues. Germline V gene data show CDR1 as MDHEN and CDR2 as SYDVKM. CDR3 DNA sequence: TGTGCCAGCAGACCTCCCTCGGCGGGCGTGCGGGGCTACACCTTC. It specifies CASRPPSAGVRGYTF.

The sample holds one count of this clone. This chain connects TRBV2 to TRBJ2-7; D uncertain. The V end was cut by 7 bases, the J end by 0 bases, with 13 bases between. Germline CDR1 reads SNHLY; CDR2 reads FYNNEI. CDR3 length equals 14 residues. The CDR3 DNA reads as TGTGCCAGCACCCCTGACAACCGCTCCTACGAGCAGTACGTC. It encodes CASTPDNRSYEQYV.

The chain has TRBV3-1 (or the pseudogene TRBV3-2) and TRBJ1-6; tentative D call: TRBD1 (6 bases). The ends were cut back, 4 bases at V and 7 bases at J, with 14 bases in the middle. In germline, CDR1 is LGHDT, CDR2 YNNKEL (reference sequence). The CDR3 length is 15 residues. The CDR3 sequence is CASSPRGASNSPLHF. CDR3 sequence (DNA): TGTGCCAGCAGCCCCCGGGGGGCCTCCAATTCACCCCTCCACTTT.

In this sample, this clone turned up once. The gene calls are TRBV7-2 and TRBJ1-4, with D possibly being TRBD1 (5 bases). Deletions cut 4 bases from V and 3 bases from J, with 18 bases between. Germline assignment: CDR1 SGHTA and CDR2 FQGNSA. This CDR3 region has 17 residues. The CDR3 sequence is CASSSHGGAKANEKLFF. CDR3 DNA sequence: TGTGCCAGCAGCTCTCATGGCGGGGCTAAGGCTAATGAAAAACTGTTTTTT.

The chain links TRBV28 to TRBJ1-4; 9 bases map to TRBD1. The CDR3 has 15 amino acids. V lost 1 base, J lost 5 bases, and 2 bases stayed unmatched. The germline V gene encodes CDR1 MDHEN and CDR2 SYDVKM. The CDR3 reads CASSLLGQGNEKLFF. The CDR3 nucleotides read TGTGCCAGCAGTTTATTGGGACAGGGAAATGAAAAACTGTTTTTT.

V usage is TRBV6-5 and J usage is TRBJ1-2; D is undetermined. The CDR3 is made up of 14 amino acids. Germline values: CDR1 MNHEY, CDR2 SVGAGI. V lost 6 bases, J lost 7 bases, and 18 bases lay in between. The CDR3 nucleotides read TGTGCCAGCAGGCACGGTATGGGTTACAGTGGCTACACCTTC. This codes for CASRHGMGYSGYTF.

V is TRBV5-1 and J is TRBJ1-3; D call uncertain. Trimming removed 5 bases at V and 4 bases at J, with 13 bases between. The CDR3 is 14 residues long. Germline V CDR1 and CDR2: SGHRS, YFSETQ. The DNA for the CDR3 is TGCGCCAGCAGACCCCAGTCGGGGGGAAACACCATATATTTT. It yields the protein CASRPQSGGNTIYF.

V and J are TRBV7-9 and TRBJ1-1, with a weak D call TRBD1 (5 bases). Germline loops: CDR1 SEHNR, CDR2 FQNEAQ (reference sequence). The CDR3 is made up of 13 amino acids. V was trimmed by 10 bases and J by 1 base, leaving 13 bases between them. The CDR3 DNA is TGTGCCAACGGGGGTAAGTCGAACACTGAAGCTTTCTTT. Translating it yields CANGGKSNTEAFF.

This chain joins TRBV6-5 and TRBJ1-2, with 7 bases lining up with TRBD1. Germline CDR1 is MNHEY and CDR2 is SVGAGI. This CDR3 has 14 amino acids. J was trimmed by 7 bases and V by 5 bases; bases with no gene match: 10. CDR3 bases: TGTGCCAGCAGTCCGAGACAGGGAGTGGGTGGCTACACCTTC. It encodes CASSPRQGVGGYTF.

CDR3 in DNA: TGCGCCAGCAGCTTGTGGACTGGGGGACAGCAAGAGACCCAGTACTTC. It is translated as CASSLWTGGQQETQYF. V is TRBV5-1 and J is TRBJ2-5; 7 nucleotides line up with TRBD1. The CDR3 length is 16 residues. The junction had 8 bases not matched to a gene; V was cut back by 1 base and J by 2 bases. Germline CDR1 is SGHRS and CDR2 is YFSETQ.

This clone has a handful of counts. This chain links TRBV28 with TRBJ1-1, with D unclear. The CDR3 loop spans 14 amino acids. Germline-derived CDR1 and CDR2 are MDHEN and SYDVKM. V was clipped by 1 base and J by 10 bases, with 16 bases between them. In DNA, the CDR3 is TGTGCCAGCAGTTTATCCAGCAATCCGCGGGGAGCTTTCTTT. It is translated as CASSLSSNPRGAFF.

The table lists this clone with a few counts. The V gene is TRBV19, the J gene TRBJ2-2; the D gene is possibly TRBD1 (6 bases). CDR3 length: 15 residues. V dropped 4 bases and J dropped 7 bases, with 16 bases sitting between them. The germline V gene encodes CDR1 LNHDA and CDR2 SQIVND (reference sequence). CDR3 amino acids: CASSKEAGASGELFF. The CDR3 DNA reads as TGTGCCAGTAGTAAGGAGGCAGGGGCTAGCGGGGAGCTGTTTTTT.

The chain is built from TRBV5-1 and TRBJ1-2; TRBD1 might be the D (5 bases). The germline CDR1 and CDR2 sequences are SGHRS and YFSETQ. The CDR3 is 14 residues long. V was pared by 4 bases and J by 2 bases, with 12 bases between. CDR3 in DNA: TGCGCCAGCAGCAATGGTGCAGGGAACTATGGCTACACCTTC. It codes for CASSNGAGNYGYTF.

The V call is TRBV28, the J call TRBJ2-5, with 16 bases identical to TRBD2. The V gene end was trimmed by 2 bases and the J gene end by 4 bases; junction bases not matched to a gene: 13. CDR1 and CDR2 (germline): MDHEN, SYDVKM. The CDR3 length is 20 residues. The CDR3 nucleotides read TGTGCCAGCAGTTTACGATCCTGGGGACTAGCGGGGGGGCCTGGAGAGACCCAGTACTTC. Its protein product is CASSLRSWGLAGGPGETQYF. The whole variable domain, filled in from reference TRBV28 and TRBJ2-5, reads DVKVTQSSRYLVKRTGEKVFLECVQDMDHENMFWYRQDPGLGLRLIYFSYDVKMKEKGDIPEGYSVSREKKERFSLILESASTNQTSMYLCASSLRSWGLAGGPGETQYFGPGTRLLVL.

The chain is built from TRBV30 and TRBJ2-5; TRBD2 agrees at 16 bases. This CDR3 spans 16 amino acids. Per germline, CDR1 GTSNPN and CDR2 SVGIG (reference sequence). V was clipped by 3 bases and J by 4 bases; unmatched bases: 5. For the CDR3, the DNA is TGTGCCTGGAGAAAGGGACTAGCGGGGGGGCGAGAGACCCAGTACTTC. This codes for CAWRKGLAGGRETQYF. Using reference TRBV30 and TRBJ2-5 for the parts outside the CDR3, the full variable domain is SQTIHQWPATLVQPVGSPLSLECTVEGTSNPNLYWYRQAAGRGLQLLFYSVGIGQISSEVPQNLSASRPQDRQFILSSKKLLLSDSGFYLCAWRKGLAGGRETQYFGPGTRLLVL.

V is TRBV5-1 and J is TRBJ1-1; 7 bases agree with TRBD1. The CDR3 is made up of 15 amino acids. After removal of 4 bases from V and 0 bases from J, the junction contained 6 bases not matched to a gene. Germline V gene data show CDR1 as SGHRS and CDR2 as YFSETQ. Here the CDR3 reads CASSGRQGMNTEAFF. The CDR3 DNA reads TGCGCCAGCAGCGGGCGACAGGGAATGAACACTGAAGCTTTCTTT.

This clone came up a few times. The chain has TRBV24-1 and TRBJ1-2; no definite D call. Trimming removed 12 bases from V and 6 bases from J, with 25 bases in between. The germline CDR1 and CDR2 sequences are KGHDR and SFDVKD. The CDR3 is 15 amino acids. The CDR3 sequence: CAPTQRLPLGNGYTF. The CDR3 DNA reads as TGTGCCCCAACCCAACGACTTCCCTTAGGAAATGGCTACACCTTC.

This clone has more than one count but fewer than ten. V usage is TRBV28 and J usage is TRBJ2-7; TRBD1 might be the D (6 bases). V lost 6 bases, J lost 1 base, and 19 bases lay in between. The CDR3 has 16 residues. CDR1 is MDHEN, CDR2 SYDVKM, per germline. CDR3 in amino acids: CASSFSLQGLSYEQYV. In nucleotides, the CDR3 is TGTGCCAGCAGCTTCTCGCTACAGGGATTATCCTACGAGCAGTACGTC.